These T cell receptor beta chains were read from a single sample in a study of shared clonotypes between healthy human individuals. Libraries were prepared by immunoSEQ multiplex PCR; TCRdb keeps only in-frame clonotypes and omits some of them. The sample includes 1.4 million or so clones, 98% to 99% of them seen just once. The material sequenced was naive CD4+ T cells sorted from blood. Source of these receptors: a young man in good health. CDR3s include the opening cysteine and the closing phenylalanine or tryptophan. D genes are given only for firm matches. Clone size is shown for a subset of rows, as once, few, many or a class of expanded clone.

j_gene,abundance,v_gene,len,d_gene,CDR3aa
TRBJ1-2,-,TRBV27,14,TRBD1,CASSPQRTGNGYTF
TRBJ2-7,-,TRBV7-6,15,TRBD2,CASSLGGLAGDEQYF
TRBJ2-7,-,TRBV16,16,TRBD1,CASSQGQASFSYEQYF
TRBJ2-7,-,TRBV10-1,13,-,CASSEGLDYEQYF
TRBJ2-1,-,TRBV19,12,-,CASSIASGEQFF
TRBJ2-5,once,TRBV19,15,-,CASSTGIQGGETQYF
TRBJ2-3,-,TRBV9,17,TRBD2,CASSVTSGRGGFDTQYF
TRBJ1-2,-,TRBV9,14,-,CASSSRLGNYGYTF
TRBJ1-1,once,TRBV7-2,15,TRBD1,CASTQIWTGNTEAFF
TRBJ2-7,-,TRBV5-1,15,TRBD2,CASPLAGGPRYEQYF
TRBJ1-1,-,TRBV7-8,15,-,CASSIRTWRNTEAFF
TRBJ1-5,-,TRBV7-9,14,-,CASSLGGLNQPQHF
TRBJ2-7,-,TRBV6-5,13,TRBD2,CASRDTSGRSPYF
TRBJ2-1,-,TRBV27,16,TRBD2,CASSSGLAGGYNEQFF
TRBJ2-2,-,TRBV11-1,18,-,CASSLGGYRGPGTGELFF
TRBJ2-5,-,TRBV5-6,18,TRBD2,CASSFSPLLAGAQETQYF
TRBJ2-1,-,TRBV4-3,14,TRBD2,CASSRLAGVNEQFF
TRBJ2-1,-,TRBV10-1,12,-,CASSEKLNEQFF
TRBJ1-4,-,TRBV29-1,13,-,CSVKRSSNEKLFF
TRBJ1-5,once,TRBV2,14,-,CASSFQQDNQPQHF
TRBJ2-7,-,TRBV11-2,18,TRBD1,CASSLAFQGAYSFYEQYF
TRBJ2-7,-,TRBV11-2,14,-,CASTEHRVLREQYF
TRBJ2-2,once,TRBV9,15,TRBD2,CASSALAGGPRELFF
TRBJ2-7,once,TRBV28,14,TRBD1,CASRIRTGANEQYF
TRBJ2-2,-,TRBV19,17,TRBD2,CASSRDGLAGVAGELFF
TRBJ2-7,-,TRBV6-5,15,-,CASTWTASYPYEQYF
TRBJ1-3,-,TRBV11-2,17,-,CASSADSGRSSGNTIYF
TRBJ2-5,-,TRBV7-9,18,-,CASSLAWRSGRIQETQYF
TRBJ2-5,-,TRBV29-1,13,TRBD2,CSVERSSGETQYF
TRBJ2-7,once,TRBV5-4,15,TRBD2,CASSSRTSGSYEQYF
TRBJ2-2,once,TRBV5-4,17,TRBD2,CASSFKLAGGNTGELFF